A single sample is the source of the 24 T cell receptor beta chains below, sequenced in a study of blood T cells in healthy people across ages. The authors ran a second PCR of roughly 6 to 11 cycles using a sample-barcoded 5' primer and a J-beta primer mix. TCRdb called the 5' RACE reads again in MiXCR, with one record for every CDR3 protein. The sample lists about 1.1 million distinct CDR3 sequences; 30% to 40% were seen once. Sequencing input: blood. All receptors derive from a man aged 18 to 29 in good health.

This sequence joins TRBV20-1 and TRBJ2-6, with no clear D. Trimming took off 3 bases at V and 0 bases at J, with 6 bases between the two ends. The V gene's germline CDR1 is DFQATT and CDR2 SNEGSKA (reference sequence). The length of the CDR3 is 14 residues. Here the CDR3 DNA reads TGCAGTGCTAGGGTGAGCTCTGGGGCCAACGTCCTGACTTTC. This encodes CSARVSSGANVLTF.

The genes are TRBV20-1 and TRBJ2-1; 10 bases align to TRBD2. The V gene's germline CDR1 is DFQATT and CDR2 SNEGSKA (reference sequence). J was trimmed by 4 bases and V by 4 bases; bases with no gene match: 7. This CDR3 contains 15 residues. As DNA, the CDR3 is TGCAGTGCTATAGCCGGGACTAGCGCATACAATGAGCAGTTCTTC. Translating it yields CSAIAGTSAYNEQFF.

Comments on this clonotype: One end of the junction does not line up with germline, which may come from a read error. The CDR3 here is CASSVVREGQSMNTEAFF. The CDR3 DNA reads TGTGCCAGCAGTGTAGTTCGCGAGGGACAGTCCATGAACACTGAAGCTTTCTTT. The chain employs TRBV9 and TRBJ1-1, with 7 bases that match TRBD1. Germline loops: CDR1 SGDLS, CDR2 YYNGEE. The CDR3 runs 18 residues.

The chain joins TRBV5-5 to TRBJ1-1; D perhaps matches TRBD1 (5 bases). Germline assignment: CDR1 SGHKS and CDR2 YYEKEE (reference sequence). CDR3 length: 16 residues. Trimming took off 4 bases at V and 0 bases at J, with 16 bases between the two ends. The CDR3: CASSRTDIHMNTEAFF. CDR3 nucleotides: TGTGCCAGCAGCCGAACGGACATCCACATGAACACTGAAGCTTTCTTT.

CDR3 sequence (DNA): TGCGCCAGCAGCTTGGTTGGTAGCGGTCGGGAAGAGACCCAGTACTTC. This codes for CASSLVGSGREETQYF. V usage is TRBV5-1 and J usage is TRBJ2-5; weak D call: TRBD2 (6 bases). The germline V gene encodes CDR1 SGHRS and CDR2 YFSETQ. The CDR3 is made up of 16 amino acids. The V gene lost 0 bases and the J gene lost 3 bases, with 15 bases spanning the gap. The variable domain in full, with the rest retrieved from reference TRBV5-1 and TRBJ2-5, is KAGVTQTPRYLIKTRGQQVTLSCSPISGHRSVSWYQQTPGQGLQFLFEYFSETQRNKGNFPGRFSGRQFSNSRSEMNVSTLELGDSALYLCASSLVGSGREETQYFGPGTRLLVL.

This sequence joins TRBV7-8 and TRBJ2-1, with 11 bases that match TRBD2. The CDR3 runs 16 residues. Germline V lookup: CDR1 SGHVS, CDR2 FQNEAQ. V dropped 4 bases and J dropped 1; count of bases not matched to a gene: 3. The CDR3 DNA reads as TGTGCCAGCAGCTATCTAGCGGGGGGTTCCTACAATGAGCAGTTCTTC. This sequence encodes CASSYLAGGSYNEQFF.

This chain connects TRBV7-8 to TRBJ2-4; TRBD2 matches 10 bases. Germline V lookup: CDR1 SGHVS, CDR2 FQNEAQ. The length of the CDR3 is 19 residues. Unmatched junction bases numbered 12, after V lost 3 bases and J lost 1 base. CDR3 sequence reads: CASSLKLELAGEAKNIQYF. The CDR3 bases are TGTGCCAGCAGCTTGAAGTTGGAGCTAGCGGGGGAGGCCAAAAACATTCAGTACTTC. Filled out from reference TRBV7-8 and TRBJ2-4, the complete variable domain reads GAGVSQSPRYKVAKRGQDVALRCDPISGHVSLFWYQQALGQGPEFLTYFQNEAQLDKSGLPSDRFFAERPEGSVSTLKIQRTQQEDSAVYLCASSLKLELAGEAKNIQYFGAGTRLSVL.

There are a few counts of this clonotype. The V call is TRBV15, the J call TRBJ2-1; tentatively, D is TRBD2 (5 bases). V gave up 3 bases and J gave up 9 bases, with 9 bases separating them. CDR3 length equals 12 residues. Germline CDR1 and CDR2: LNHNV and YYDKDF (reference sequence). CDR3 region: CATSSTLAEQFF. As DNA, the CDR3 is TGTGCCACCAGCAGCACCCTAGCTGAGCAGTTCTTC. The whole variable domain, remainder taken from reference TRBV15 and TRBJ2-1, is DAMVIQNPRYQVTQFGKPVTLSCSQTLNHNVMYWYQQKSSQAPKLLFHYYDKDFNNEADTPDNFQSRRPNTSFCFLDIRSPGLGDTAMYLCATSSTLAEQFFGPGTRLTVL.

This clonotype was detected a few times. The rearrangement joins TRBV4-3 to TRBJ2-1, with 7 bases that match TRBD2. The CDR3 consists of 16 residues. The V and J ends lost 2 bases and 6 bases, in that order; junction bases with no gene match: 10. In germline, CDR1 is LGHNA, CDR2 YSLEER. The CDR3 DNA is TGCGCCAGCAGCCAATCCCGACTAGCTTCAGGCAATGAGCAGTTCTTC. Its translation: CASSQSRLASGNEQFF.

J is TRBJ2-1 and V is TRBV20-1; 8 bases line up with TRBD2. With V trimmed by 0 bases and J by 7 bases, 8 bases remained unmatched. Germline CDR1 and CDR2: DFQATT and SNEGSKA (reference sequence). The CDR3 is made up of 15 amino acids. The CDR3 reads CSARDRRGGVNEQFF. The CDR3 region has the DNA TGCAGTGCTAGAGATCGCCGGGGGGGCGTGAATGAGCAGTTCTTC.

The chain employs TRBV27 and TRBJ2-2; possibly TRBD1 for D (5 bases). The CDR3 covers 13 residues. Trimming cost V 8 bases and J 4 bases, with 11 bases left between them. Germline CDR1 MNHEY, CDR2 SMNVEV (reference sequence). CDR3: CASLLRGTGELFF. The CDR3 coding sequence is TGTGCCAGCCTACTAAGGGGCACCGGGGAGCTGTTTTTT.

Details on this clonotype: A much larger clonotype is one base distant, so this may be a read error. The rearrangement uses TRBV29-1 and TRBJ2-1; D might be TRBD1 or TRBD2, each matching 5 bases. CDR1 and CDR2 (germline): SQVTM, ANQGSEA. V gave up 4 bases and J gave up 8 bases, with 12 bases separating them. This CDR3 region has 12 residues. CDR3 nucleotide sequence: TGCAGCGTTGGAGGGGAATCAGATGAGCAGTTCTTC. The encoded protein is CSVGGESDEQFF.

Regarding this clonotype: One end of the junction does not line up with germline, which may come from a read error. CDR3 DNA sequence: TGTGTCAGCAGCCCGACAGCGTTCTATGGCTACACCTTC. Encoded protein: CVSSPTAFYGYTF. This rearrangement joins TRBV6-6 to TRBJ1-2, with a possible D match to TRBD1 (5 bases). The germline V gene has CDR1 MNHNY and CDR2 SVGAGI (reference sequence). CDR3 size: 13 residues.

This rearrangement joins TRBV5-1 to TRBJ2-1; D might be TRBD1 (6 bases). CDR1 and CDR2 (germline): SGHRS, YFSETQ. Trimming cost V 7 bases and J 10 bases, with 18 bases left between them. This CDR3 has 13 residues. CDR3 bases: TGCGCCAGCGTCCAGTCGGGACAAGGGGAGCAGTTCTTC. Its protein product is CASVQSGQGEQFF.

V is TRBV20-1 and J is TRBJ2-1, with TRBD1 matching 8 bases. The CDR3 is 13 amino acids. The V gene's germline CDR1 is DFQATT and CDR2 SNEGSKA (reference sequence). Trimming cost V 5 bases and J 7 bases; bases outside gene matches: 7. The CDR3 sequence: CSAEDRVGNEQFF. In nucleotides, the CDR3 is TGCAGTGCTGAGGACAGGGTCGGGAATGAGCAGTTCTTC.

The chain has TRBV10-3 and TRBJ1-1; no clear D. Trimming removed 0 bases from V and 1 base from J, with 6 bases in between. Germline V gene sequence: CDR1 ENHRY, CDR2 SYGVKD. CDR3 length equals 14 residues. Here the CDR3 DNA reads TGTGCCATCAGTGAGTCGACGAGGAACACTGAAGCTTTCTTT. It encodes CAISESTRNTEAFF.

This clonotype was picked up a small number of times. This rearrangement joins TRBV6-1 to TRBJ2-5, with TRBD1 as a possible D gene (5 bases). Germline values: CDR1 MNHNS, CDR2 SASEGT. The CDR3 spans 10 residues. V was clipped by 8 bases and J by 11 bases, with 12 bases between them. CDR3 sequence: CASYRIQQYF. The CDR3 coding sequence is TGTGCCAGCTACAGGATCCAGCAGTACTTC.

CDR3 nucleotides: TGTGCCAGCAGCAGGACAACAACCTGCAATGAGCAGTTCTTC. Translated, it gives CASSRTTTCNEQFF. J is TRBJ2-1 and V is TRBV7-2, with TRBD1 as a possible D gene (5 bases). The V end lost 5 bases, the J end lost 6 bases, and 14 bases lay between the germline ends. The germline V gene has CDR1 SGHTA and CDR2 FQGNSA. CDR3 length: 14 residues.

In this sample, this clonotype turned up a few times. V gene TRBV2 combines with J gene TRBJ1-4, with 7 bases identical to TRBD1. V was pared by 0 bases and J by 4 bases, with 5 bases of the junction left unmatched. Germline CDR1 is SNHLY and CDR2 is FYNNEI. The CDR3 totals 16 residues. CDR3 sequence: CASSEARQGYNEKLFF. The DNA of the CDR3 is TGTGCCAGCAGTGAAGCGCGACAGGGCTATAATGAAAAACTGTTTTTT.

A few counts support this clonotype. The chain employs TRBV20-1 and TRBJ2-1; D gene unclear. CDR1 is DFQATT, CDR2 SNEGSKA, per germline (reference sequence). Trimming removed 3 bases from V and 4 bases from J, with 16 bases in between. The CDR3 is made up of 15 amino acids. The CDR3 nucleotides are TGCAGTGCTAGCTTTCTGGGGAAACCTTACAATGAGCAGTTCTTC. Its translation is CSASFLGKPYNEQFF.

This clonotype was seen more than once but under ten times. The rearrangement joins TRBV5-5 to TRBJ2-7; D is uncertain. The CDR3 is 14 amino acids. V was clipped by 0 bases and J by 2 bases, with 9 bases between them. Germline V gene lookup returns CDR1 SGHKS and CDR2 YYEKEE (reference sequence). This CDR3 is CASSLGKWAYEQYF. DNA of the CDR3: TGTGCCAGCAGCTTGGGGAAGTGGGCCTACGAGCAGTACTTC.

Here the CDR3 reads CSATGGADYGYTF. The CDR3 nucleotides read TGCAGCGCGACAGGGGGCGCGGACTATGGCTACACCTTC. This rearrangement joins TRBV29-1 to TRBJ1-2, with 10 nucleotides matching TRBD1. The CDR3 is made up of 13 amino acids. CDR1 is SQVTM and CDR2 is ANQGSEA in the germline V gene. J lost 3 bases, V lost 7 bases, and 5 bases had no gene match.

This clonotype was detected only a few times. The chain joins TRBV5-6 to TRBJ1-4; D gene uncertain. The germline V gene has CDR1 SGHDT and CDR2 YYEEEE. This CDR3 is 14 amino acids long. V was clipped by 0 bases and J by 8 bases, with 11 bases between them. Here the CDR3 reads CASSLGPDGEKLFF. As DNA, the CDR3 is TGTGCCAGCAGCTTGGGGCCCGATGGGGAAAAACTGTTTTTT.

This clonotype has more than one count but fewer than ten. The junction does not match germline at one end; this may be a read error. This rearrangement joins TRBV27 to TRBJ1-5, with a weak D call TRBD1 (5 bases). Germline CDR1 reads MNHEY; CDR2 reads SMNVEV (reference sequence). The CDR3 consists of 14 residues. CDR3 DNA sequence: TGTGCCAGCATGATTCAGGGTAGCAACCAGCCCCAGCATTTT. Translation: CASMIQGSNQPQHF.